The 22 T cell receptor beta chains below all came from one sample that was sequenced in a study of human T cells and chemical hapten exposure. TCRdb itself ran the RACE reads through MiXCR, one entry per CDR3 protein. The data hold some 82,000 distinct CDR3 sequences, with approximately 11% observed a single time. The time point here: patch test 1, 2 weeks after DPC sensitization. Treatment of the sample: therapeutic diphenylcyclopropenone sensitization with weekly scalp DPC. The sample consisted of whole blood, taken in connection with sensitization to the hapten diphenylcyclopropenone (DPC). These receptors all come from a woman in her forties or fifties with alopecia areata. Some clones in this sample may be carry-over from other donors' samples.

This rearrangement joins TRBV7-2 to TRBJ2-3; TRBD2 aligns across 7 bases. Germline V lookup: CDR1 SGHTA, CDR2 FQGNSA. The CDR3 loop spans 14 amino acids. The V segment lost 4 bases and the J segment 4 bases; nucleotides outside the gene matches: 5. The chain's CDR3 is CASSWGGSSDTQYF. CDR3 nucleotides: TGTGCCAGCAGCTGGGGGGGGAGCTCAGATACGCAGTATTTT.

This chain joins TRBV7-9 and TRBJ2-7; 7 bases agree with TRBD1. CDR1 and CDR2 (germline): SEHNR, FQNEAQ (reference sequence). J lost 2 bases, V lost 3 bases, and 7 bases had no gene match. The CDR3 is 15 residues long. The CDR3 DNA follows: TGTGCCAGCAGCTTGTCCGGGACAGCCCCCTACGAGCAGTACTTC. The encoded protein is CASSLSGTAPYEQYF.

In this sample, this clonotype turned up once. The chain has TRBV14 and TRBJ2-3; D unclear. The germline V gene has CDR1 SGHDN and CDR2 FVKESK. This CDR3 contains 18 residues. Trimming shortened V by 0 bases and J by 0 bases, and 16 bases separated the two germline ends. This CDR3 reads CASSQDGSGGPSTDTQYF. In DNA form, the CDR3 reads TGTGCCAGCAGCCAAGATGGTTCGGGCGGCCCCAGCACAGATACGCAGTATTTT.

In its sample, this clonotype was seen a few times. V gene TRBV29-1 combines with J gene TRBJ2-2, with D unclear. The V end lost 3 bases, the J end lost 0 bases, and 11 bases lay between the germline ends. This CDR3 comprises 15 residues. Germline-derived CDR1 and CDR2 are SQVTM and ANQGSEA. The CDR3 protein is CSVEWAESNTGELFF. The CDR3 coding sequence is TGCAGCGTTGAGTGGGCAGAATCGAACACCGGGGAGCTGTTTTTT.

This clonotype was picked up many times. The rearrangement links TRBV11-2 to TRBJ1-5; D might be TRBD1 (6 bases). Per germline, CDR1 SGHAT and CDR2 FQNNGV. The ends were cut back, 4 bases at V and 6 bases at J, with 16 bases in the middle. CDR3 length: 15 residues. CDR3 sequence reads: CASSSGTGSAQPQHF. In nucleotides, the CDR3 is TGTGCCAGCAGCTCAGGCACAGGGTCGGCTCAGCCCCAGCATTTT.

The table lists this clonotype with many counts. The rearrangement uses TRBV29-1 and TRBJ1-2, with D possibly being TRBD1 (6 bases). Germline-derived CDR1 and CDR2 are SQVTM and ANQGSEA. The CDR3 extends over 12 amino acids. V lost 7 bases, J lost 8 bases, and 17 bases lay in between. This CDR3 reads CSAEGGDSGYTF. The DNA of the CDR3 is TGCAGCGCCGAGGGGGGAGATTCGGGCTACACCTTC.

This chain connects TRBV20-1 to TRBJ1-5; D might be TRBD1 (5 bases). V was trimmed by 3 bases and J by 0 bases, leaving 15 bases between them. Germline V gene sequence: CDR1 DFQATT, CDR2 SNEGSKA (reference sequence). The CDR3 totals 16 residues. Here the CDR3 reads CSASGGGAYSNQPQHF. The DNA of the CDR3 is TGCAGTGCTAGCGGCGGCGGGGCTTATAGCAATCAGCCCCAGCATTTT.

This clonotype showed up many times. The chain recombines TRBV6-2 or TRBV6-3 with TRBJ2-7, with D hard to call. Trimming pared 5 bases from V and 0 bases from J, leaving 14 bases between. The length of the CDR3 is 15 residues. Germline-derived CDR1 and CDR2 are MNHEY and SVGEGT. The CDR3 spells CASSRFWGNSYEQYF. The CDR3 region has the DNA TGTGCCAGCAGTCGTTTTTGGGGAAACTCCTACGAGCAGTACTTC.

This clonotype has only a few counts. The chain has TRBV2 and TRBJ2-7; D gene unclear. The CDR3 covers 14 residues. From germline, CDR1 is SNHLY and CDR2 FYNNEI. V was trimmed by 3 bases and J by 0 bases, leaving 9 bases between them. CDR3 sequence (DNA): TGTGCCAGCAGTGAGGACGGGTTCTCCTACGAGCAGTACTTC. Amino acid sequence: CASSEDGFSYEQYF.

This chain uses TRBV11-2 with TRBJ1-1, with 7 bases that match TRBD1. In germline, CDR1 is SGHAT, CDR2 FQNNGV. J gave up 4 bases and V 1 base, and 6 bases lay outside the gene matches. This CDR3 contains 15 residues. CDR3 nucleotides: TGTGCCAGCAGCTTAGCTAACAGGGGAGTCACTGAAGCTTTCTTT. Its protein is CASSLANRGVTEAFF.

The sample holds many counts of this clonotype. The V and J genes are TRBV7-8 and TRBJ2-3; the match to TRBD2 covers 7 bases. Trimming at V came to 5 bases and at J to 1 base, leaving 9 bases not matched to a gene. The CDR3 extends over 16 amino acids. CDR1 and CDR2 (germline): SGHVS, FQNEAQ. This CDR3 is CASSPDSGVRTDTQYF. The DNA of the CDR3 is TGTGCCAGCAGCCCCGACAGCGGGGTCCGCACAGATACGCAGTATTTT.

This clonotype was observed a handful of times. J is TRBJ1-5 and V is TRBV29-1, with D possibly TRBD1 on 6 matching bases. Germline V lookup: CDR1 SQVTM, CDR2 ANQGSEA. CDR3 size: 12 residues. V dropped 4 bases and J dropped 7 bases, with 11 bases sitting between them. The CDR3 DNA sequence: TGCAGCGTTGCAGGGGTCGGGCAGCCCCAGCATTTT. Its protein product is CSVAGVGQPQHF. The full variable domain, rest sourced from reference TRBV29-1 and TRBJ1-5, is SAVISQKPSRDICQRGTSLTIQCQVDSQVTMMFWYRQQPGQSLTLIATANQGSEATYESGFVIDKFPISRPNLTFSTLTVSNMSPEDSSIYLCSVAGVGQPQHFGDGTRLSIL.

This clonotype was seen a handful of times. V gene TRBV7-9 combines with J gene TRBJ2-4; 7 nucleotides line up with TRBD2. V trimming: 5 bases; J trimming: 0 bases; junction bases outside the gene matches: 4. The CDR3 is 15 amino acids. Germline CDR1 SEHNR, CDR2 FQNEAQ (reference sequence). CDR3 in DNA: TGTGCCAGCAGCACTCTAGCGGTAGCCAAAAACATTCAGTACTTC. It codes for CASSTLAVAKNIQYF.

The sample holds a few counts of this clonotype. The rearrangement links TRBV3-1 to TRBJ2-1; TRBD1 matches 9 bases. Germline values: CDR1 LGHDT, CDR2 YNNKEL (reference sequence). This CDR3 is 16 amino acids long. V dropped 5 bases and J dropped 4; count of bases not matched to a gene: 9. The CDR3 coding sequence is TGTGCCAGCAGCAAAGGAGGGACAGGGAAATACAATGAGCAGTTCTTC. This sequence encodes CASSKGGTGKYNEQFF.

This clonotype was recorded a few times. CDR3 sequence (DNA): TGTGCCTGGAGCCGGGGACGGATGACCTATAATTCACCCCTCCACTTT. This encodes CAWSRGRMTYNSPLHF. This sequence joins TRBV30 and TRBJ1-6; TRBD1 might be the D (5 bases). The germline V gene has CDR1 GTSNPN and CDR2 SVGIG (reference sequence). Trimming left V 3 bases short and J 2 bases short, with 14 bases between. The CDR3 has 16 amino acids.

At least ten counts were recorded for this clonotype. This chain joins TRBV19 and TRBJ2-1; D is possibly TRBD2 (6 bases). In germline, CDR1 is LNHDA, CDR2 SQIVND (reference sequence). CDR3 length: 16 amino acids. Trimming left V 3 bases short and J 3 bases short, with 15 bases between. CDR3 sequence (DNA): TGTGCCAGTAGTATCGAGCGTGGTAGCGGCTACAATGAGCAGTTCTTC. Its protein is CASSIERGSGYNEQFF.

This clonotype appeared a few times. The chain carries TRBV7-2 and TRBJ1-2; 9 bases match TRBD1. Looked up from germline, CDR1 is SGHTA and CDR2 is FQGNSA. The CDR3 has 13 amino acids. V lost 5 bases to trimming and J lost 6 bases; unmatched junction nucleotides: 4. The CDR3 region is CASSPRDRDGYTF. The CDR3, as DNA: TGTGCCAGCAGCCCCCGGGACAGGGATGGCTACACCTTC.

This clonotype occurred many times. The rearrangement uses TRBV11-2 and TRBJ1-3; D is ambiguous. The CDR3 is made up of 15 amino acids. The V gene's germline CDR1 is SGHAT and CDR2 FQNNGV. V gave up 5 bases and J gave up 0 bases, with 11 bases separating them. This CDR3 reads CASSQEQSSGNTIYF. CDR3 nucleotides: TGTGCCAGCAGCCAGGAACAGAGCTCTGGAAACACCATATATTTT.

This rearrangement joins TRBV20-1 to TRBJ1-1; D might be TRBD1 (5 bases). This CDR3 has 16 residues. Trimming shortened V by 0 bases and J by 1 base, and 15 bases separated the two germline ends. Germline V CDR1 and CDR2: DFQATT, SNEGSKA (reference sequence). CDR3 bases: TGCAGTGCTAGAGAAAAACCGGGACGGGGGAACACTGAAGCTTTCTTT. This sequence encodes CSAREKPGRGNTEAFF.

The CDR3 nucleotides read TGTGCCAGCAGTCTGCAACAGGGGGGCACGCAGTATTTT. Amino acid sequence: CASSLQQGGTQYF. The chain combines TRBV6-2 or TRBV6-3 with TRBJ2-3; the match to TRBD1 covers 8 bases. The CDR3 spans 13 residues. The germline V gene encodes CDR1 MNHEY and CDR2 SVGEGT. The V segment lost 5 bases and the J segment 9 bases; nucleotides outside the gene matches: 7.

This chain connects TRBV25-1 to TRBJ1-2; tentative D call: TRBD1 (5 bases). The CDR3 extends over 14 amino acids. V was clipped by 7 bases and J by 4 bases, with 16 bases between them. Germline V lookup: CDR1 MGHDK, CDR2 SYGVNS. The CDR3 sequence is CASMRRGAVYGYTF. DNA for the CDR3: TGTGCCAGCATGCGAAGGGGCGCCGTCTATGGCTACACCTTC.

The V gene is TRBV19, the J gene TRBJ1-5; D not certain. Trimming removed 5 bases from V and 7 bases from J, with 15 bases in between. Germline V CDR1 and CDR2: LNHDA, SQIVND (reference sequence). CDR3 size: 14 residues. CDR3 coding DNA: TGTGCCAGTAGTTTAACGGGTTCGGGGCAGCCCCAGCATTTT. It codes for CASSLTGSGQPQHF.